This passage covers 20 T cell receptor beta chains from one sample sequenced in a study of shared clonotypes between healthy human individuals. TCRdb's table, derived via immunoSEQ multiplex PCR, lists solely in-frame clones and lacks some. This table has 500,000 to 700,000 clones, 85% to 95% appearing once. Naive CD8 cells, CD45RO-negative and positively selected for CCR7, excluded terminally differentiated effector memory CD45RA+ cells. The specimen sequenced was naive CD8+ T cells sorted from blood. The origin of the receptors is a woman aged 25 to 39 in good health.

In regard to this clone: Other nucleotide sequences from this sample produce the same CDR3. CDR3 nucleotide sequence: TGTGCCAGCAGTTTATTTCAGGGAGAGACCCAGTACTTC. Translating it yields CASSLFQGETQYF. The chain recombines TRBV27 with TRBJ2-5; TRBD1 might be the D (5 bases). The ends were cut back, 1 base at V and 4 bases at J, with 7 bases in the middle. The CDR3 totals 13 residues. CDR1 and CDR2 (germline): MNHEY, SMNVEV (reference sequence).

The chain couples TRBV27 to TRBJ1-1; D is possibly TRBD1 (6 bases). Per the germline V gene, CDR1 is MNHEY and CDR2 is SMNVEV (reference sequence). V lost 2 bases, J lost 4 bases, and 14 bases lay in between. The CDR3 sequence is 15 residues long. CDR3 nucleotide sequence: TGTGCCAGCAGTTTACAAGGGACATCTAGCACTGAAGCTTTCTTT. It codes for CASSLQGTSSTEAFF.

The gene calls are TRBV27 and TRBJ2-7; TRBD1 aligns across 7 bases. Losses at the gene ends were 1 base for V and 3 bases for J; bases not matched to a gene: 6. Germline V CDR1 and CDR2: MNHEY, SMNVEV (reference sequence). The CDR3 consists of 15 residues. CDR3 region: CASSLFGTGVYEQYF. CDR3 DNA sequence: TGTGCCAGCAGTTTATTCGGAACAGGGGTCTACGAGCAGTACTTC.

The V gene is TRBV5-1, the J gene TRBJ2-7; 7 bases agree with TRBD1. V trimming: 2 bases; J trimming: 3 bases; junction bases outside the gene matches: 11. The CDR3 sequence is 16 residues long. CDR1 is SGHRS and CDR2 is YFSETQ in the germline V gene. CDR3 in DNA: TGCGCCAGCAGCTTCGAACCAACAGGGGACCTCTACGAGCAGTACTTC. It codes for CASSFEPTGDLYEQYF.

The V gene is TRBV6-6, the J gene TRBJ2-2; TRBD1 matches at 11 bases. The CDR3 covers 14 residues. The V segment lost 8 bases and the J segment 5 bases; nucleotides outside the gene matches: 4. The germline gives CDR1 MNHNY, CDR2 SVGAGI (reference sequence). CDR3 amino acids: CASGTGGSTGELFF. CDR3 bases: TGTGCCAGCGGGACAGGGGGTAGTACCGGGGAGCTGTTTTTT.

The J gene is TRBJ2-1, the V gene TRBV5-4, with 10 bases lining up with TRBD2. V was pared by 4 bases and J by 1 base, with 5 bases of the junction left unmatched. Per germline, CDR1 SGHNT and CDR2 YYREEE (reference sequence). This CDR3 has 16 amino acids. The CDR3 loop is CASSPSLAGSYNEQFF. DNA of the CDR3: TGTGCCAGCAGCCCATCACTAGCGGGATCCTACAATGAGCAGTTCTTC.

This clone was counted once. This chain uses TRBV6-6 with TRBJ2-2; 7 positions agree with TRBD1. J gave up 5 bases and V 7 bases, and 10 bases lay outside the gene matches. Germline assignment: CDR1 MNHNY and CDR2 SVGAGI (reference sequence). CDR3 length equals 15 residues. CDR3 amino acids: CASTETGPGTGELFF. Written as DNA, the CDR3 is TGTGCCAGCACCGAGACAGGGCCGGGGACCGGGGAGCTGTTTTTT.

The chain combines TRBV18 with TRBJ1-2; no clear D. Between the trimmed V and J ends, which lost 0 bases and 1 base, there was a span of 12 bases. The CDR3 has 16 residues. In germline, CDR1 is KGHSH, CDR2 LQKENI. The CDR3 nucleotides are TGTGCCAGCTCACCACCTGCCGGCACCTATAACTATGGCTACACCTTC. Amino acid sequence: CASSPPAGTYNYGYTF. Full variable domain (outside the CDR3, taken from reference TRBV18 and TRBJ1-2): NAGVMQNPRHLVRRRGQEARLRCSPMKGHSHVYWYRQLPEEGLKFMVYLQKENIIDESGMPKERFSAEFPKEGPSILRIQQVVRGDSAAYFCASSPPAGTYNYGYTFGSGTRLTVV.

This clone was counted once. The CDR3 DNA reads TGTGCCAGCAGTATCACAGGAAGAATCACTGAAGCTTTCTTT. Translating it yields CASSITGRITEAFF. The chain couples TRBV28 to TRBJ1-1; possibly TRBD1 for D (5 bases). CDR3 length: 14 residues. V lost 5 bases and J lost 4, with 14 bases in between. Germline V gene data show CDR1 as MDHEN and CDR2 as SYDVKM. Combining the CDR3 with reference TRBV28 and TRBJ1-1 gives the whole variable domain DVKVTQSSRYLVKRTGEKVFLECVQDMDHENMFWYRQDPGLGLRLIYFSYDVKMKEKGDIPEGYSVSREKKERFSLILESASTNQTSMYLCASSITGRITEAFFGQGTRLTVV.

The chain recombines TRBV2 with TRBJ2-7, with 7 bases aligning to TRBD2. Unmatched junction bases numbered 9, after V lost 3 bases and J lost 4 bases. CDR1 is SNHLY and CDR2 is FYNNEI in the germline V gene. The CDR3 runs to 15 residues. CDR3 sequence: CASSDFAGAWYEQYF. The DNA for the CDR3 is TGTGCCAGCAGTGATTTTGCGGGAGCCTGGTACGAGCAGTACTTC. Variable domain in full (rest from reference TRBV2 and TRBJ2-7): EPEVTQTPSHQVTQMGQEVILRCVPISNHLYFYWYRQILGQKVEFLVSFYNNEISEKSEIFDDQFSVERPDGSNFTLKIRSTKLEDSAMYFCASSDFAGAWYEQYFGPGTRLTVT.

The gene calls are TRBV13 and TRBJ2-5; D unresolved. The end of the DNA is better explained by TRBJ2-7, so the J call may be wrong. Looked up from germline, CDR1 is PRHDT and CDR2 is FYEKMQ (reference sequence). The CDR3 is 13 amino acids. The CDR3 is CASSLGRGHEQYF. The CDR3 bases are TGTGCCAGCAGCTTAGGCCGAGGACACGAGCAGTACTTC.

V usage is TRBV4-1 and J usage is TRBJ2-1; 10 bases match TRBD2. Germline values: CDR1 MGHRA, CDR2 YSYEKL. The CDR3 runs to 16 residues. J was trimmed by 3 bases and V by 4 bases; bases with no gene match: 6. In DNA, the CDR3 is TGCGCCAGCAGCCGCGTCTCTAGCGGGAGCTACAATGAGCAGTTCTTC. Translating gives CASSRVSSGSYNEQFF.

The chain is built from TRBV7-8 and TRBJ2-7; weak D call: TRBD2 (7 bases). Germline V gene sequence: CDR1 SGHVS, CDR2 FQNEAQ. The CDR3 runs 17 residues. Trimming took 3 bases from V and 7 from J, leaving 25 bases between them. DNA of the CDR3: TGTGCCAGCAGCTTGTTCTACTCGTCGCGGGGGCAAGGGGAGCAGTACTTC. It specifies CASSLFYSSRGQGEQYF. The variable domain in full, completed from reference TRBV7-8 and TRBJ2-7, reads GAGVSQSPRYKVAKRGQDVALRCDPISGHVSLFWYQQALGQGPEFLTYFQNEAQLDKSGLPSDRFFAERPEGSVSTLKIQRTQQEDSAVYLCASSLFYSSRGQGEQYFGPGTRLTVT.

The chain employs TRBV6-1 and TRBJ2-3; the match to TRBD2 covers 7 bases. After removal of 6 bases from V and 0 bases from J, the junction contained 9 bases not matched to a gene. In germline, CDR1 is MNHNS, CDR2 SASEGT. The length of the CDR3 is 16 residues. The DNA of the CDR3 is TGTGCCAGCAGCGAAACATCGGGACTAAGCACAGATACGCAGTATTTT. The encoded protein is CASSETSGLSTDTQYF.

The chain joins TRBV27 to TRBJ1-2; D perhaps matches TRBD1 (5 bases). V lost 3 bases and J 8 bases, leaving 13 bases between the germline ends. CDR1 and CDR2 from the germline V gene are MNHEY and SMNVEV (reference sequence). CDR3 size: 13 residues. CDR3 DNA: TGTGCCAGCAGTTTCGCAGGGCGAGAGGGCTACACCTTC. This encodes CASSFAGREGYTF.

This rearrangement joins TRBV13 to TRBJ2-2; 9 bases align to TRBD1. After removal of 4 bases from V and 5 bases from J, the junction contained 5 bases not matched to a gene. The CDR3 is made up of 15 amino acids. CDR1 is PRHDT, CDR2 FYEKMQ, per germline (reference sequence). The CDR3 region has the DNA TGTGCCAGCAGCTGGGACAGGGACGGAACCGGGGAGCTGTTTTTT. It is translated as CASSWDRDGTGELFF.

This rearrangement joins TRBV27 to TRBJ1-5; D is perhaps TRBD1 (6 bases). The CDR3 runs 16 residues. Trimming removed 7 bases at V and 7 bases at J, with 23 bases between. CDR1 and CDR2 from the germline V gene are MNHEY and SMNVEV (reference sequence). The CDR3 nucleotides are TGTGCCAGCACTCCCAGGGGACCGCACAGCGGACAGCCCCAGCATTTT. As protein: CASTPRGPHSGQPQHF.

The rearrangement uses TRBV27 and TRBJ1-4, with D maybe TRBD1 (5 bases). The CDR3 loop spans 14 amino acids. V was clipped by 6 bases and J by 3 bases, with 11 bases between them. Looked up from germline, CDR1 is MNHEY and CDR2 is SMNVEV (reference sequence). The CDR3 nucleotides read TGTGCCAGCAGGGTCGGAGGGGCTAATGAAAAACTGTTTTTT. Protein: CASRVGGANEKLFF. Full variable domain (remainder filled in from reference TRBV27 and TRBJ1-4): EAQVTQNPRYLITVTGKKLTVTCSQNMNHEYMSWYRQDPGLGLRQIYYSMNVEVTDKGDVPEGYKVSRKEKRNFPLILESPSPNQTSLYFCASRVGGANEKLFFGSGTQLSVL.

The chain is built from TRBV28 and TRBJ2-7, with 8 bases matching TRBD2. Germline values: CDR1 MDHEN, CDR2 SYDVKM. This CDR3 region has 13 residues. J lost 3 bases, V lost 5 bases, and 3 bases had no gene match. The CDR3 spells CASSPGGVYEQYF. Written as DNA, the CDR3 is TGTGCCAGCAGTCCCGGGGGGGTCTACGAGCAGTACTTC.

The rearrangement uses TRBV11-2 and TRBJ2-3, with TRBD2 matching over 11 bases. The J segment lost 1 base and the V segment lost 4 bases, leaving 4 bases of the junction unmatched. Looked up from germline, CDR1 is SGHAT and CDR2 is FQNNGV. The CDR3 extends over 16 amino acids. The CDR3 DNA is TGTGCCAGCAGCTCCTATAGCGGGAGGGGCACAGATACGCAGTATTTT. Encoded protein: CASSSYSGRGTDTQYF. Looking up the rest from reference TRBV11-2 and TRBJ2-3 gives the full variable domain: EAGVAQSPRYKIIEKRQSVAFWCNPISGHATLYWYQQILGQGPKLLIQFQNNGVVDDSQLPKDRFSAERLKGVDSTLKIQPAKLEDSAVYLCASSSYSGRGTDTQYFGPGTRLTVL.